The 13 T cell receptor beta chains below all came from one sample that was sequenced in a study of T cells in Graves' hyperthyroidism and ophthalmopathy. Authors of the study amplified TCR beta CDR3 regions from RNA transcripts. The HTBI primer set was used in a first-round RT-PCR of the TCR CDR3. MiXCR, applied by TCRdb to the multiplex PCR reads, yields one record per CDR3 protein. The sample lists hundreds of thousands of distinct CDR3 sequences, roughly 15% occurring once. The sample was blood. The origin of the receptors is a woman between 40 and 55 years old with Graves' hyperthyroidism.

This clonotype was seen repeatedly, ten times or more. The chain couples TRBV13 to TRBJ1-2, with no clear D. Germline V gene sequence: CDR1 PRHDT, CDR2 FYEKMQ (reference sequence). V shed 3 bases and J shed 2 bases, with 10 bases lying between them. CDR3 size: 14 residues. The CDR3, as DNA: TGTGCCAGCAGCTTTATTTCTGGAAACTATGGCTACACCTTC. Residues: CASSFISGNYGYTF. The variable domain in full, completed from reference TRBV13 and TRBJ1-2, reads AAGVIQSPRHLIKEKRETATLKCYPIPRHDTVYWYQQGPGQDPQFLISFYEKMQSDKGSIPDRFSAQQFSDYHSELNMSSLELGDSALYFCASSFISGNYGYTFGSGTRLTVV.

This clonotype appeared many times. The chain has TRBV5-1 and TRBJ2-2; 8 bases are a match to TRBD1. The ends lost 1 base at V and 5 bases at J; junction bases unmatched: 4. CDR1 is SGHRS and CDR2 is YFSETQ in the germline V gene. The CDR3 consists of 15 residues. This chain's CDR3 is CASSLQGASTGELFF. The CDR3 DNA is TGCGCCAGCAGCTTGCAGGGGGCGAGTACCGGGGAGCTGTTTTTT.

This clonotype was observed many times. This sequence joins TRBV20-1 and TRBJ1-1; D gene uncertain. The CDR3 has 13 residues. V dropped 0 bases and J dropped 1 base, with 6 bases sitting between them. Germline V CDR1 and CDR2: DFQATT, SNEGSKA (reference sequence). CDR3 loop: CSAREQTNTEAFF. The CDR3, as DNA: TGCAGTGCTAGAGAACAGACGAACACTGAAGCTTTCTTT.

This clonotype has at least ten counts. The V and J genes are TRBV7-2 and TRBJ2-1; D remains unclear. CDR3 length: 15 amino acids. Germline V gives CDR1 SGHTA, CDR2 FQGNSA. Trimming removed 1 base at V and 2 bases at J, with 9 bases between. CDR3 sequence reads: CASSLGYGPYNEQFF. In DNA, the CDR3 is TGTGCCAGCAGCTTAGGCTACGGCCCCTACAATGAGCAGTTCTTC.

This clonotype was detected ten times or more. The chain recombines TRBV20-1 with TRBJ2-3, with D unclear. The length of the CDR3 is 11 residues. V was pared by 1 base and J by 6 bases, with 5 bases between. CDR1 is DFQATT and CDR2 is SNEGSKA in the germline V gene (reference sequence). This CDR3 is CSARGRDTQYF. In DNA form, the CDR3 reads TGCAGTGCTAGAGGGCGGGATACGCAGTATTTT.

In this sample, this clonotype turned up a few times. The chain joins TRBV29-1 to TRBJ1-1, with D possibly TRBD1 on 6 matching bases. CDR3 length equals 15 residues. Germline values: CDR1 SQVTM, CDR2 ANQGSEA. V dropped 3 bases and J dropped 6 bases, with 20 bases sitting between them. CDR3 sequence: CSVDSDRSALAEAFF. CDR3 nucleotide sequence: TGCAGCGTTGATTCTGACAGGAGCGCTTTGGCTGAAGCTTTCTTT.

This clonotype has ten or more counts. The J gene is TRBJ2-1, the V gene TRBV10-1, with TRBD2 identical over 8 bases. This CDR3 contains 16 residues. V lost 3 bases to trimming and J lost 7 bases; unmatched junction nucleotides: 11. Germline V gene sequence: CDR1 WNHNN, CDR2 SYGVQD (reference sequence). In nucleotides, the CDR3 is TGCGCCAGCAGTGACCCAACCCGGGAGGGCCGAAATGAGCAGTTCTTC. Residues: CASSDPTREGRNEQFF.

This clonotype was seen a few times. This may come from a read error, since a much larger clone is one base off. This chain joins TRBV28 and TRBJ2-2; 7 bases map to TRBD2. V trimming: 6 bases; J trimming: 1 base; junction bases outside the gene matches: 2. The CDR3 is made up of 14 amino acids. The germline gives CDR1 MDHEN, CDR2 SYDVKM. Here the CDR3 reads CASRPGGNTGELFF. The DNA for the CDR3 is TGTGCCAGCAGGCCGGGAGGGAACACCGGGGAGCTGTTTTTT.

This clonotype was picked up a small number of times. The J gene is TRBJ1-3, the V gene TRBV6-2 or TRBV6-3; possible D gene TRBD1, 6 bases. The V gene lost 5 bases and the J gene lost 3 bases, with 14 bases spanning the gap. The CDR3 spans 15 residues. Per germline, CDR1 MNHEY and CDR2 SVGEGT. CDR3 residues: CASSVKGGGGNTIYF. Here the CDR3 DNA reads TGTGCCAGCAGTGTCAAGGGGGGTGGTGGAAACACCATATATTTT.

This clonotype showed up many times. The chain employs TRBV5-1 and TRBJ1-6; no clear D gene. The V gene lost 2 bases and the J gene lost 5 bases, with 8 bases spanning the gap. Germline CDR1 is SGHRS and CDR2 is YFSETQ. This CDR3 is built from 14 residues. The CDR3 loop is CASSFDWDNSPLHF. In nucleotides, the CDR3 is TGCGCCAGCAGCTTCGATTGGGATAATTCACCCCTCCACTTT.

The chain combines TRBV6-1 with TRBJ1-3; D may be TRBD1 (5 bases). Germline V gene data show CDR1 as MNHNS and CDR2 as SASEGT. With 7 bases removed from V and 0 bases from J, the gap between germline ends came to 13 bases. CDR3 length: 15 residues. The CDR3 here is CASTAGGFSGNTIYF. The CDR3 DNA reads TGTGCCAGCACCGCTGGGGGTTTCTCTGGAAACACCATATATTTT.

This chain connects TRBV18 to TRBJ2-3, with D unresolved. Germline V gene data show CDR1 as KGHSH and CDR2 as LQKENI. The ends were cut back, 2 bases at V and 2 bases at J, with 11 bases in the middle. This CDR3 comprises 15 residues. The CDR3 region is CASSPSYSTTDTQYF. The CDR3 nucleotides read TGTGCCAGCTCACCATCTTATAGTACCACAGATACGCAGTATTTT.

Ten or more counts support this clonotype. The chain links TRBV28 to TRBJ2-7; D unclear. The CDR3 contains 14 residues. V was cut by 5 bases and J by 6 bases, with 17 bases left in between. Germline V gene sequence: CDR1 MDHEN, CDR2 SYDVKM. CDR3: CASSLTKRGTEQYF. For the CDR3, the DNA is TGTGCCAGCAGTCTTACAAAACGTGGAACCGAGCAGTACTTC. The variable domain in full, with the rest retrieved from reference TRBV28 and TRBJ2-7, is DVKVTQSSRYLVKRTGEKVFLECVQDMDHENMFWYRQDPGLGLRLIYFSYDVKMKEKGDIPEGYSVSREKKERFSLILESASTNQTSMYLCASSLTKRGTEQYFGPGTRLTVT.